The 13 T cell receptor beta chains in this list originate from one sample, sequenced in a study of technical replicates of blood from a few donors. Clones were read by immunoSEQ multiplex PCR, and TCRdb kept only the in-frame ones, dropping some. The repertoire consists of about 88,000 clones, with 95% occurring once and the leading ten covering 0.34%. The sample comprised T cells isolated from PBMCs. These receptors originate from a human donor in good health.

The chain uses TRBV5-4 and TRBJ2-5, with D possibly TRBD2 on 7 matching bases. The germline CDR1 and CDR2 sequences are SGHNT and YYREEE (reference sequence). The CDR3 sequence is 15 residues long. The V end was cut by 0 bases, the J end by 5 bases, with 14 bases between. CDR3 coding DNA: TGTGCCAGCAGCTTGGAGGGGGGGCTCGGGGAGACCCAGTACTTC. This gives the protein CASSLEGGLGETQYF.

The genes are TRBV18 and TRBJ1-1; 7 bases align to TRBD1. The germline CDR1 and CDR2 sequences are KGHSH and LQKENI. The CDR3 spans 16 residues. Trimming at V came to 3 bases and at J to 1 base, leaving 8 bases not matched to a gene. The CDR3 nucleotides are TGTGCCAGCTCACCCGGATATTGGACAGGGAACACTGAAGCTTTCTTT. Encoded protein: CASSPGYWTGNTEAFF.

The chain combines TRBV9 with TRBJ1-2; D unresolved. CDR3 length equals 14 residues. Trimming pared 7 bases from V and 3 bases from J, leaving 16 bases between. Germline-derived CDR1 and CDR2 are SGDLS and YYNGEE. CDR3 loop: CASGYSNTDYGYTF. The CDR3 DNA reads TGTGCCAGCGGCTATTCTAACACAGACTATGGCTACACCTTC.

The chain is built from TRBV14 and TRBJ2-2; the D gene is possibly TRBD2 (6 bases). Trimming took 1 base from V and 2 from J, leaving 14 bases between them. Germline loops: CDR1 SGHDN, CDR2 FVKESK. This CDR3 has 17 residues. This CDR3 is CASSQGVAEENTGELFF. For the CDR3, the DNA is TGTGCCAGCAGCCAAGGGGTAGCGGAGGAAAACACCGGGGAGCTGTTTTTT.

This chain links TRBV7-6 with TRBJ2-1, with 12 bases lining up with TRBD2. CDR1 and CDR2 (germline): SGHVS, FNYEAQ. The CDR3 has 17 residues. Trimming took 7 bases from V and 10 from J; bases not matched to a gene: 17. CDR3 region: CASTRTSGILEGLEQFF. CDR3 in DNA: TGTGCCAGCACTAGGACTAGCGGGATTCTCGAGGGTTTGGAGCAGTTCTTC.

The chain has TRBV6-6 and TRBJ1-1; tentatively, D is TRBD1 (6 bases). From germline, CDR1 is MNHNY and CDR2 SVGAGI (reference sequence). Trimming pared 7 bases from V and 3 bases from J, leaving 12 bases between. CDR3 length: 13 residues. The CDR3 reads CASTTHRDTEAFF. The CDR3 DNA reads TGTGCCAGCACCACCCACAGGGACACTGAAGCTTTCTTT.

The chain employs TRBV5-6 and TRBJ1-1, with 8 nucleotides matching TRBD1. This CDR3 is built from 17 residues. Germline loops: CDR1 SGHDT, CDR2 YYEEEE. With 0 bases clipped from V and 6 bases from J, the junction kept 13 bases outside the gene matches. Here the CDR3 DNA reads TGTGCCAGCAGCTTGGTTCTCTACGGACAGGGACGTTCTGAAGCTTTCTTT. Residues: CASSLVLYGQGRSEAFF.

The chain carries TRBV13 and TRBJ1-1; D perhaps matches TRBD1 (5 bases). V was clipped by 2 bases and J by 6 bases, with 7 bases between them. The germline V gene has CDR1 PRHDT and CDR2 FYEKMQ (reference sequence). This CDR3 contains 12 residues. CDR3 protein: CASSLIGAEAFF. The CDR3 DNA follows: TGTGCCAGCAGCTTAATAGGGGCTGAAGCTTTCTTT.

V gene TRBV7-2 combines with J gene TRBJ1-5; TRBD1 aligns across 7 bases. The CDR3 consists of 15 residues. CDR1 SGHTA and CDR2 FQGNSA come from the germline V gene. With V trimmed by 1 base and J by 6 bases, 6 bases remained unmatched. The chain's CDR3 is CASSLGTGHSQPQHF. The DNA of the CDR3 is TGTGCCAGCAGCTTAGGGACAGGCCATAGTCAGCCCCAGCATTTT.

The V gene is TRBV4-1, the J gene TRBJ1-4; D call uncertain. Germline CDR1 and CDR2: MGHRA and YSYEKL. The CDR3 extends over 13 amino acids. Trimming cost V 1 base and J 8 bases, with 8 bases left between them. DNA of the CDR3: TGCGCCAGCAGCCAAGTTCAATTGGAAAAACTGTTTTTT. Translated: CASSQVQLEKLFF.

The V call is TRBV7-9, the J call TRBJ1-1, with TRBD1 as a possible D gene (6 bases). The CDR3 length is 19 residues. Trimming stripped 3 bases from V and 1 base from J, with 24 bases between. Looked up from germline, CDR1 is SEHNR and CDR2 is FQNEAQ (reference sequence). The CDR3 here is CASSFILVAGGLKNTEAFF. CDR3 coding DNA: TGTGCCAGCAGCTTTATCTTAGTCGCCGGGGGGCTAAAGAACACTGAAGCTTTCTTT.

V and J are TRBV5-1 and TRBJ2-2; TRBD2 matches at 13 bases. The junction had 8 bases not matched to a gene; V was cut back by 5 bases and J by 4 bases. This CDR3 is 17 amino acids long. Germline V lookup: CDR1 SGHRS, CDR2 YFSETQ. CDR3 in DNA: TGCGCCAGCAGACATACGGGACTAGCGGGAATCACCGGGGAGCTGTTTTTT. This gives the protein CASRHTGLAGITGELFF.

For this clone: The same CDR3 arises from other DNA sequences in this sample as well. The CDR3 nucleotides read TGTGCCAGCAGTTCACAGGGTAACACTGAAGCTTTCTTT. Its translation is CASSSQGNTEAFF. The rearrangement uses TRBV7-9 and TRBJ1-1; D is perhaps TRBD1 (6 bases). Germline loops: CDR1 SEHNR, CDR2 FQNEAQ (reference sequence). The CDR3 contains 13 residues. V gave up 6 bases and J gave up 2 bases, with 10 bases separating them.